The 3 T cell receptor beta chains below come from one sample, sequenced in a study of cytomegalovirus exposure and HLA in healthy donors. The PCR used 60 Vbeta and 13 Jbeta primers. Sequenced by immunoSEQ multiplex PCR; TCRdb stores in-frame clones only, minus some. Of 110,000 or so clones detected, 65% to 85% appear once; the ten largest clones hold about 5%. Sequencing was done on a sample of PBMCs. Receptor source: a woman between 25 and 40 years old in good health and CMV-seropositive.

The chain combines TRBV25-1 with TRBJ1-1, with TRBD1 matching over 8 bases. Per the germline V gene, CDR1 is MGHDK and CDR2 is SYGVNS. V trimming: 6 bases; J trimming: 5 bases; junction bases outside the gene matches: 8. The CDR3 extends over 14 amino acids. DNA for the CDR3: TGTGCCAGCAGCAGTCAGGGGGCGCTGACTGAAGCTTTCTTT. Amino acids: CASSSQGALTEAFF.

The chain is built from TRBV5-4 and TRBJ1-1; possible D gene TRBD1, 5 bases. This CDR3 spans 13 amino acids. Germline CDR1 SGHNT, CDR2 YYREEE (reference sequence). V gave up 5 bases and J gave up 4 bases, with 12 bases separating them. Written as DNA, the CDR3 is TGTGCCAGCAGACGCGGGGGGTTCACTGAAGCTTTCTTT. Protein sequence: CASRRGGFTEAFF.

V is TRBV5-1 and J is TRBJ2-1; 8 bases are a match to TRBD1. J was trimmed by 4 bases and V by 3 bases; bases with no gene match: 3. There are 14 residues in the CDR3. The germline V gene has CDR1 SGHRS and CDR2 YFSETQ. The CDR3 region is CASSWTGPYNEQFF. The CDR3 region has the DNA TGCGCCAGCAGCTGGACAGGGCCTTACAATGAGCAGTTCTTC.